These T cell receptor beta chains were read from a single sample in a study of blood T cell repertoires in COVID-19. The repertoire was sequenced with immunoSEQ multiplex PCR; TCRdb's copy has only in-frame clones and lacks some. The profile shows 100,000 to 150,000 clones, roughly four fifths of them singletons. The sequencing sample was made of peripheral blood. The receptors shown here come from a man aged 30-40 years with COVID-19, enrolled during active disease. Each CDR3 is given with its conserved first and last residue. The D gene is left open where the match is weak. Size is stated for part of the rows, as once, few or many counts, or as a class when the clone is expanded.

abundance | d_gene | j_gene | v_gene | CDR3aa | CDR3nt
NA | NA | TRBJ1-1 | TRBV6-2/TRBV6-3 | CASSYSPTGMNTEAFF | TGTGCCAGCAGTTATTCCCCGACAGGAATGAACACTGAAGCTTTCTTT
once | TRBD1 | TRBJ2-7 | TRBV7-6 | CASSRDRGSYEQYF | TGTGCCAGCAGCCGGGACAGGGGCTCCTACGAGCAGTACTTC
NA | NA | TRBJ1-1 | TRBV4-2 | CASSQASGGGKAFF | TGTGCCAGCAGCCAAGCCTCCGGGGGGGGAAAAGCTTTCTTT
NA | NA | TRBJ1-2 | TRBV6-5 | CASSRDGRDYGYTF | TGTGCCAGCAGTCGAGACGGGAGGGATTATGGCTACACCTTC
NA | NA | TRBJ1-2 | TRBV20-1 | CSARGQQNYGYTF | TGCAGTGCTCGTGGACAGCAAAACTATGGCTACACCTTC
once | NA | TRBJ2-7 | TRBV7-3 | CASSLHQGYEQYF | TGTGCCAGCAGCTTGCACCAGGGGTACGAGCAGTACTTC
NA | TRBD1 | TRBJ1-1 | TRBV5-1 | CASSDRDYGNTEAFF | TGCGCCAGCTCTGACAGGGATTACGGGAACACTGAAGCTTTCTTT
NA | NA | TRBJ2-3 | TRBV24-1 | CATSDLTSGSDTQYF | TGTGCCACCAGTGATTTAACTAGTGGTTCAGATACGCAGTATTTT
NA | TRBD1 | TRBJ2-7 | TRBV5-6 | CASSIQGAGHEQYF | TGTGCCAGCAGCATACAGGGGGCGGGCCACGAGCAGTACTTC
NA | TRBD1 | TRBJ1-4 | TRBV7-6 | CASSPRTGIEKLFF | TGTGCCAGCAGCCCCCGGACAGGGATTGAAAAACTGTTTTTT
NA | TRBD2 | TRBJ2-3 | TRBV7-3 | CASRQRRENTDTQYF | TGTGCCAGCAGACAAAGGCGGGAGAACACAGATACGCAGTATTTT
NA | TRBD1 | TRBJ1-2 | TRBV30 | CAWSTGDYGYTF | TGTGCCTGGTCCACAGGGGACTATGGCTACACCTTC
NA | TRBD2 | TRBJ2-1 | TRBV5-5 | CASSPGAGGFWGNEQFF | TGTGCCAGCAGCCCCGGAGCGGGAGGATTTTGGGGCAATGAGCAGTTCTTC
NA | TRBD1 | TRBJ2-5 | TRBV11-2 | CASSFGQGETQYF | TGTGCCAGCAGCTTCGGACAGGGAGAGACCCAGTACTTC
NA | NA | TRBJ2-7 | TRBV7-8 | CASSLVGRGYEQYF | TGTGCCAGCAGCTTAGTCGGCAGGGGCTACGAGCAGTACTTC
NA | NA | TRBJ1-1 | TRBV27 | CASSLSWGGRTEAFF | TGTGCCAGCAGTTTATCGTGGGGCGGGAGGACTGAAGCTTTCTTT
NA | NA | TRBJ1-2 | TRBV6-6 | CATESGQFGYTF | TGTGCCACCGAAAGTGGACAGTTTGGCTACACCTTC
once | NA | TRBJ1-3 | TRBV30 | CAWSSGSSGNTIYF | TGTGCCTGGAGTAGCGGATCCTCTGGAAACACCATATATTTT
NA | NA | TRBJ2-7 | TRBV5-4 | CASSLNRLSYEQYF | TGTGCCAGCAGCTTGAACAGGCTCTCCTACGAGCAGTACTTC
few | TRBD2 | TRBJ2-1 | TRBV10-3 | CAISDMTSGSRTEQFF | TGTGCCATCAGTGATATGACTAGCGGAAGTCGTACTGAGCAGTTCTTC
NA | NA | TRBJ1-6 | TRBV2 | CASSDGRGRPNSPLHF | TGTGCCAGCAGTGACGGCAGGGGACGCCCTAATTCACCCCTCCACTTT
few | TRBD2 | TRBJ2-7 | TRBV23-1 | CASSHTTAGGRYEQYF | TGCGCCAGCAGCCACACGACTGCGGGAGGGCGCTACGAGCAGTACTTC
NA | TRBD1 | TRBJ1-4 | TRBV27 | CASSPYGAPGTGNEDEKLFF | TGTGCCAGCAGCCCGTATGGGGCCCCCGGGACAGGGAACGAGGATGAAAAACTGTTTTTT
NA | NA | TRBJ2-5 | TRBV25-1 | CASQDSPQETQYF | TGTGCCAGCCAGGACAGTCCCCAAGAGACCCAGTACTTC
NA | TRBD2 | TRBJ2-7 | TRBV4-1 | CASSQEAGLPSYEQYF | TGCGCCAGCAGCCAAGAAGCGGGACTTCCCTCCTACGAGCAGTACTTC
NA | TRBD1 | TRBJ2-5 | TRBV13 | CASSLEQGAMGETQYF | TGTGCCAGCAGCTTAGAACAGGGGGCCATGGGAGAGACCCAGTACTTC
NA | NA | TRBJ1-5 | TRBV18 | CASSPIQVHSNQPQHF | TGTGCCAGCTCACCGATACAGGTTCATAGCAATCAGCCCCAGCATTTT
NA | NA | TRBJ2-7 | TRBV6-2/TRBV6-3 | CASSYGPGQVLYF | TGTGCCAGCAGTTACGGGCCCGGACAAGTATTGTACTTC
NA | TRBD1 | TRBJ2-5 | TRBV9 | CASSVGYRGVETQYF | TGTGCCAGCAGCGTAGGGTACAGGGGGGTAGAGACCCAGTACTTC
NA | TRBD1 | TRBJ1-2 | TRBV28 | CASRTGNYGYTF | TGTGCCAGCAGGACAGGGAACTATGGCTACACCTTC
NA | TRBD1 | TRBJ1-6 | TRBV6-5 | CASSARDRASPLHF | TGTGCCAGCAGCGCCCGGGACAGGGCTTCACCCCTCCACTTT
few | TRBD1 | TRBJ2-7 | TRBV24-1 | CATSESGTGDDYEQYF | TGTGCCACCAGTGAGTCCGGGACAGGGGACGACTACGAGCAGTACTTC
NA | TRBD2 | TRBJ2-1 | TRBV7-8 | CASSFYSSGRRNNEQFF | TGTGCCAGCAGCTTCTATAGTAGCGGGAGGAGGAACAATGAGCAGTTCTTC
NA | NA | TRBJ2-2 | TRBV29-1 | CSVAGPAGNTGELFF | TGCAGCGTTGCGGGGCCAGCGGGGAACACCGGGGAGCTGTTTTTT
NA | TRBD2 | TRBJ2-5 | TRBV6-1 | CASSEAAWVAGVQETQYF | TGTGCCAGCAGTGAAGCGGCTTGGGTAGCGGGGGTTCAAGAGACCCAGTACTTC
NA | NA | TRBJ1-1 | TRBV6-2/TRBV6-3 | CASSSPPGNTEAFF | TGTGCCAGCAGTAGCCCGCCGGGGAACACTGAAGCTTTCTTT
NA | TRBD2 | TRBJ2-6 | TRBV19 | CASSSRLAGGSGANVLTF | TGTGCCAGTAGTTCCCGACTAGCGGGAGGGTCTGGGGCCAACGTCCTGACTTTC
NA | NA | TRBJ2-7 | TRBV7-2 | CASSSGSSTFSYEQYF | TGTGCCAGCAGCTCGGGTTCTTCAACCTTCTCCTACGAGCAGTACTTC
few | NA | TRBJ1-2 | TRBV2 | CASSWNREYGYTF | TGTGCCAGCAGTTGGAACAGGGAATATGGCTACACCTTC
NA | TRBD1 | TRBJ1-6 | TRBV18 | CASSPGQGADSPLHF | TGTGCCAGCTCACCGGGACAGGGGGCGGATTCACCCCTCCACTTT
NA | NA | TRBJ1-2 | TRBV7-8 | CASSPRTEYGYTF | TGTGCCAGCAGCCCCCGGACAGAGTATGGCTACACCTTC
NA | NA | TRBJ1-2 | TRBV12-5 | CASGPEVRIGYTF | TGTGCTAGTGGCCCGGAGGTGCGGATTGGCTACACCTTC
few | NA | TRBJ1-5 | TRBV19 | CASTRTDTSNQPQHF | TGTGCCAGTACCCGGACAGACACGAGCAATCAGCCCCAGCATTTT
once | NA | TRBJ2-3 | TRBV6-6 | CASSPTGSSTDTQYF | TGTGCCAGCAGTCCAACAGGTTCTAGCACAGATACGCAGTATTTT
NA | TRBD2 | TRBJ2-1 | TRBV9 | CASSARLAGGYNEQFF | TGTGCCAGCAGCGCGAGACTAGCGGGAGGGTACAATGAGCAGTTCTTC
NA | TRBD1 | TRBJ1-1 | TRBV11-3 | CASSSGQGASEAFF | TGTGCCAGCAGCTCGGGACAGGGGGCTTCTGAAGCTTTCTTT
NA | NA | TRBJ1-2 | TRBV9 | CASSVLGSGYTF | TGTGCCAGCAGCGTATTGGGGAGTGGCTACACCTTC
NA | NA | TRBJ1-5 | TRBV19 | CASSALQGNSNQPQHF | TGTGCCAGTAGTGCCCTACAGGGAAATAGCAATCAGCCCCAGCATTTT
NA | NA | TRBJ2-1 | TRBV18 | CASSLILATLGNEQFF | TGTGCCAGCTCACTCATCCTAGCCACCTTGGGCAATGAGCAGTTCTTC
NA | NA | TRBJ1-2 | TRBV6-7 | CASSTREGYGYTF | TGTGCCAGCAGTACCAGGGAGGGGTATGGCTACACCTTC
NA | NA | TRBJ2-7 | TRBV27 | CASSLSLLSGQYF | TGTGCCAGCAGTTTATCCCTCTTATCCGGGCAGTACTTC
NA | NA | TRBJ1-2 | TRBV7-9 | CASSPSTNYGYTF | TGTGCCAGCAGCCCATCCACTAACTATGGCTACACCTTC
few | TRBD1 | TRBJ1-3 | TRBV7-2 | CASSLIVGQLSGNTIYF | TGTGCCAGCAGCCTCATAGTGGGACAGTTAAGCGGAAACACCATATATTTT
NA | TRBD1 | TRBJ2-2 | TRBV6-2/TRBV6-3 | CASSSYRGRSTGELFF | TGTGCCAGCAGTTCTTACAGGGGGCGCAGCACCGGGGAGCTGTTTTTT